The 2 T cell receptor beta chains below all came from one sample that was sequenced in a study of shared clonotypes between healthy human individuals. Sequencing used immunoSEQ multiplex PCR; TCRdb keeps in-frame clones, though not all of them. The sample lists about 460,000 clones; 77% were seen once. What was sequenced was PBMCs. These receptors were obtained from a woman in her thirties or forties in good health. Some clones in this sample may be carry-over from other donors' samples.

J is TRBJ2-5 and V is TRBV2; possibly TRBD1 or TRBD2 for D (7 bases each). The CDR3 is made up of 13 amino acids. Germline loops: CDR1 SNHLY, CDR2 FYNNEI. V lost 4 bases to trimming and J lost 5 bases, with 11 bases between them. In DNA form, the CDR3 reads TGTGCCAGCAGTGGACAGGGAGGGGAGACCCAGTACTTC. Residues: CASSGQGGETQYF.

A word on this clone: Germline and junction disagree at one end, which may indicate a read error. DNA for the CDR3: TGTGCCTGCAGCCCCCGAGGACCCTACGAGCAGTACTTC. Residues: CACSPRGPYEQYF. This chain connects TRBV7-9 to TRBJ2-7; unclear D gene. The germline V gene has CDR1 SEHNR and CDR2 FQNEAQ (reference sequence). This CDR3 spans 13 amino acids.